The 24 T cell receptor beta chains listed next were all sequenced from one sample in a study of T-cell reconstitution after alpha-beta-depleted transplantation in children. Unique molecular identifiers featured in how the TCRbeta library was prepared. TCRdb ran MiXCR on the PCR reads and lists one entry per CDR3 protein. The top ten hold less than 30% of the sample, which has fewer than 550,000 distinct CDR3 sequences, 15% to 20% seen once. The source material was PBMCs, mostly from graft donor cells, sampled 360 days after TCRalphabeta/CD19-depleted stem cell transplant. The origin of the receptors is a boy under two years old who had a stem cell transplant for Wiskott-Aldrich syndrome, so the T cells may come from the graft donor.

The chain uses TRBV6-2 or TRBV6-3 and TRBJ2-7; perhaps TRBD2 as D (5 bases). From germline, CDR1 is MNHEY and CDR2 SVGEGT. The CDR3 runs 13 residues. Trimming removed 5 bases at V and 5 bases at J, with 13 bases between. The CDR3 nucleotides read TGTGCCAGCAGTCCCGGCGGGTGGAACGAGCAGTACTTC. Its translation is CASSPGGWNEQYF.

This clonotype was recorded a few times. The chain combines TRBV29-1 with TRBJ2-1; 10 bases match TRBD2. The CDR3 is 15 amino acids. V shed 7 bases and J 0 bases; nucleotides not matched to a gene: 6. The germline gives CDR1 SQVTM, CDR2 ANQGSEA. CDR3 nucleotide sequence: TGCAGCGGCCGCTCTAGCGGGAGCTCCTACAATGAGCAGTTCTTC. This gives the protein CSGRSSGSSYNEQFF.

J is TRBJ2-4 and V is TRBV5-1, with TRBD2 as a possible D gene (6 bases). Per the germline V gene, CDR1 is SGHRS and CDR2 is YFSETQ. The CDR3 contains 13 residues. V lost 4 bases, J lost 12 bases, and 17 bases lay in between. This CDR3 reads CASSAGRLQAQYF. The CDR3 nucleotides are TGCGCCAGCAGCGCGGGACGCCTGCAGGCTCAGTACTTC.

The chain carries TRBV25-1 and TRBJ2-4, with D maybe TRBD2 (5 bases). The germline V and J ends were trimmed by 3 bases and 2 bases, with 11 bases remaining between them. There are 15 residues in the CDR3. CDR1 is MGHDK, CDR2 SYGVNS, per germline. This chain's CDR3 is CASSEGVGTKNIQYF. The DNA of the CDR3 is TGTGCCAGCAGTGAGGGAGTTGGAACCAAAAACATTCAGTACTTC.

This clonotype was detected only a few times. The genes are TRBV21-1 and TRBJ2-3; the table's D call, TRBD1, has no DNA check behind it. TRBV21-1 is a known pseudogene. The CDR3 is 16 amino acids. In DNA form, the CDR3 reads TGTGCCAGCAGCTCGGACCGACCCCCAGGCACAGATACGCAGTATTTT. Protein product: CASSSDRPPGTDTQYF.

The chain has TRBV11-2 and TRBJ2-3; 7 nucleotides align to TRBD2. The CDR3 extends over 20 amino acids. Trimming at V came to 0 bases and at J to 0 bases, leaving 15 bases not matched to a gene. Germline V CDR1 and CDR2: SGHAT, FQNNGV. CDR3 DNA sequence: TGTGCCAGCAGCTTAGAAAACCCTAGCGGCAGTAAACTGAGCACAGATACGCAGTATTTT. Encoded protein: CASSLENPSGSKLSTDTQYF. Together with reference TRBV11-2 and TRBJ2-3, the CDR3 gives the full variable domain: EAGVAQSPRYKIIEKRQSVAFWCNPISGHATLYWYQQILGQGPKLLIQFQNNGVVDDSQLPKDRFSAERLKGVDSTLKIQPAKLEDSAVYLCASSLENPSGSKLSTDTQYFGPGTRLTVL.

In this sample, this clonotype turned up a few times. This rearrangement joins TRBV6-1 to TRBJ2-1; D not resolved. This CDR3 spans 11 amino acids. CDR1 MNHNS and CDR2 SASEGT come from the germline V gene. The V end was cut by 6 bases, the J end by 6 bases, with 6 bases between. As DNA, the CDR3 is TGTGCCAGCAGAGGCAGCAATGAGCAGTTCTTC. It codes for CASRGSNEQFF.

CDR3: CTTQPLAGGRNEQFF. The CDR3 DNA follows: TGTACAACGCAGCCCCTAGCGGGGGGGCGCAATGAGCAGTTCTTC. The chain recombines TRBV2 with TRBJ2-1; 12 bases are a match to TRBD2. From germline, CDR1 is SNHLY and CDR2 FYNNEI. The CDR3 spans 15 residues.

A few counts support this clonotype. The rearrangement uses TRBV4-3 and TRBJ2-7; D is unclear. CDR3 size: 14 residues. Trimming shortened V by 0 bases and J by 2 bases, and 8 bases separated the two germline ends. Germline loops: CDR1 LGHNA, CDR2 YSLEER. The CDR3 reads CASSQDSGTYEQYF. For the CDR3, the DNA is TGCGCCAGCAGCCAAGACAGTGGGACCTACGAGCAGTACTTC.

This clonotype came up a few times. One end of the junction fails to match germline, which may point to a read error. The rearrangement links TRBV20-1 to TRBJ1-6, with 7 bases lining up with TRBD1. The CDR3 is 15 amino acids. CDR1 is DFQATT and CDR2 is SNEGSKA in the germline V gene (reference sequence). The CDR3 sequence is CSASEHGTVVRPRNF. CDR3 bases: TGCAGTGCTAGTGAACATGGGACAGTTGTACGGCCAAGGAACTTT.

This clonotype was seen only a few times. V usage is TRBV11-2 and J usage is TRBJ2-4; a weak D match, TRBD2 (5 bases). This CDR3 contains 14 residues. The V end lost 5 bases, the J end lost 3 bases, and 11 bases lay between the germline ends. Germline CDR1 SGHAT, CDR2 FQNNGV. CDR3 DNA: TGTGCCAGCAGCCCAGGCCGGGACAAAAACATTCAGTACTTC. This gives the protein CASSPGRDKNIQYF.

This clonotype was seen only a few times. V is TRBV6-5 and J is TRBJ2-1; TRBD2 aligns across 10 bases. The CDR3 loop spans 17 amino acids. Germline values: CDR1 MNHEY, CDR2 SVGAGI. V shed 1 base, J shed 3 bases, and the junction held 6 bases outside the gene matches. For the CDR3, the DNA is TGTGCCAGCAGTTACTTACTCGCTAGCGGGGGCTACAATGAGCAGTTCTTC. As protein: CASSYLLASGGYNEQFF.

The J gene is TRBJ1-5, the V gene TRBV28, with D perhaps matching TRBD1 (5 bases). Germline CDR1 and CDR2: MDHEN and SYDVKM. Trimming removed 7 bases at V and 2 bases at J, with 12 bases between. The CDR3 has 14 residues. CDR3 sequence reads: CASKGISRNQPQHF. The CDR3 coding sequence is TGTGCCAGCAAGGGGATAAGTCGCAATCAGCCCCAGCATTTT.

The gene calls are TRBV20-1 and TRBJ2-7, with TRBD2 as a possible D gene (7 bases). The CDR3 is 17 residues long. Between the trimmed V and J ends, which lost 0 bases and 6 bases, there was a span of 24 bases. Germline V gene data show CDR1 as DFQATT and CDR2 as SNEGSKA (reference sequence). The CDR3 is CSARDWEGGRATAEQYF. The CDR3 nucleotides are TGCAGTGCTAGAGATTGGGAGGGGGGCAGGGCGACAGCCGAGCAGTACTTC.

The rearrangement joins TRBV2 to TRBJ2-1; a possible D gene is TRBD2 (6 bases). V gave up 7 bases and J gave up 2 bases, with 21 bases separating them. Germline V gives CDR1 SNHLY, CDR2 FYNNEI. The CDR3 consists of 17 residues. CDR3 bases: TGTGCCAGCACTGCGGGATTTTGGGCCTCAACCTACAATGAGCAGTTCTTC. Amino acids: CASTAGFWASTYNEQFF.

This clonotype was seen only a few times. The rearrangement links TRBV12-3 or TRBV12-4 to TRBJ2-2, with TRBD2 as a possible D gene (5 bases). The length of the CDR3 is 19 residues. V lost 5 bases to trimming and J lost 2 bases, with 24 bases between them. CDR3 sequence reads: CASSPSGDWRVENTGELFF. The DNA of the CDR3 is TGTGCCAGCAGTCCTAGTGGTGACTGGCGGGTGGAAAACACCGGGGAGCTGTTTTTT.

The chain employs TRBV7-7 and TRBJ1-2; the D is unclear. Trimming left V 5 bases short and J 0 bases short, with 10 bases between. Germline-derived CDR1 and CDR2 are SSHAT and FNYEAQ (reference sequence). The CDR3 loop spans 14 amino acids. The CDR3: CASSHPGANYGYTF. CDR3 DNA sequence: TGTGCCAGCAGCCACCCCGGTGCTAACTATGGCTACACCTTC.

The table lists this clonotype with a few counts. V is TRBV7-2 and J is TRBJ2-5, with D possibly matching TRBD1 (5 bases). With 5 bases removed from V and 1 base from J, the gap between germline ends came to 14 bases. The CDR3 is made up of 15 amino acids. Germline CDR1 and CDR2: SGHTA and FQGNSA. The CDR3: CASSPLSDTQETQYF. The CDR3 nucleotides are TGTGCCAGCAGCCCCCTCTCGGACACCCAAGAGACCCAGTACTTC.

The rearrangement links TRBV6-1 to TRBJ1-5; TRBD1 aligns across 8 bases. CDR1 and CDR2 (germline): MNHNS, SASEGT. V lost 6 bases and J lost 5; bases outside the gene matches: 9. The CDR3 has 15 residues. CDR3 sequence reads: CASSPDRGRYQPQHF. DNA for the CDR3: TGTGCCAGCAGCCCAGACAGGGGACGATATCAGCCCCAGCATTTT.

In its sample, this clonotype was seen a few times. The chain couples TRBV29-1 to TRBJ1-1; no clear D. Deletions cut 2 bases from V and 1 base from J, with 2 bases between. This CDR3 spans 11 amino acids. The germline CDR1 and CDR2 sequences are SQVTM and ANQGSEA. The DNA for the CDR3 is TGCAGCGTTGAACAGAACACTGAAGCTTTCTTT. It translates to CSVEQNTEAFF.

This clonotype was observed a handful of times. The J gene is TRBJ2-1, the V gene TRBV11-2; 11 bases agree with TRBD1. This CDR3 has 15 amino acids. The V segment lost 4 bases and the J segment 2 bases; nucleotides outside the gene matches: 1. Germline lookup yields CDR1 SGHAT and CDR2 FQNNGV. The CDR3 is CASSWTGGPYNEQFF. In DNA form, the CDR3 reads TGTGCCAGCAGCTGGACAGGGGGCCCCTACAATGAGCAGTTCTTC.

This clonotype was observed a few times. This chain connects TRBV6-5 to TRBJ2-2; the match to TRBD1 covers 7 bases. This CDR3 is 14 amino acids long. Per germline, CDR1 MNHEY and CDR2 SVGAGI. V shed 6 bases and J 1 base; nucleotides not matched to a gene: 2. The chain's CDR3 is CASRGQLNTGELFF. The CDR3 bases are TGTGCCAGCAGGGGACAGTTGAACACCGGGGAGCTGTTTTTT.

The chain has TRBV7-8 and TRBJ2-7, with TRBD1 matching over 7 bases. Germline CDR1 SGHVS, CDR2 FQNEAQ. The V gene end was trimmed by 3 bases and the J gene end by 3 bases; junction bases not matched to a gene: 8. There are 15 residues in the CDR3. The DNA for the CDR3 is TGTGCCAGCAGCTTGCTAGGGGGCCCCAACTACGAGCAGTACTTC. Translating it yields CASSLLGGPNYEQYF.

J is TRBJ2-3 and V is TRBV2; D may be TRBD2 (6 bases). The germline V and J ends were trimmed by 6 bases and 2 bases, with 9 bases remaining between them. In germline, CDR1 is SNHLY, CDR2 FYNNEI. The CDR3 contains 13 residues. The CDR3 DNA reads TGTGCCAGCAGCGGGGACTCCACAGATACGCAGTATTTT. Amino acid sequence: CASSGDSTDTQYF.